This passage covers 26 T cell receptor beta chains from one sample sequenced in a study of T cells in women clearing cervical HPV infection. Sequencing was performed with immunoSEQ multiplex PCR; in TCRdb, only in-frame clones are kept and a portion is missing. The table counts roughly 13,000 clones; 10% lies in the top ten. Sequencing was performed on blood buffy coat. The receptors originated from a woman aged 18-69 years with a cervical HPV16 infection that either progressed to CIN3+ or cleared (not recorded which).

Points on this clone: The CDR3 extends 3 residues past the end of the read, so its final part is completed from the germline J gene. This chain joins TRBV6-2 or TRBV6-3 and TRBJ2-5; 9 bases are shared with TRBD1. Germline CDR1 MNHEY, CDR2 SVGEGT. This CDR3 contains 14 residues. CDR3 residues: CASSTGTGTDTQYF. The sequenced part of the CDR3 DNA is TGTGCCAGCAGTACCGGGACAGGGACAGATACC.

This clone counts as medium-sized (0.01 to 0.1%) by frequency. The CDR3 end is not reached by the read, which stops 3 residues before it; the germline J gene fills it in. This chain uses TRBV30 with TRBJ2-7, with TRBD1 matching 7 bases. The V gene end was trimmed by 4 bases and the J gene end by 5 bases; junction bases not matched to a gene: 5. Per germline, CDR1 GTSNPN and CDR2 SVGIG (reference sequence). CDR3 size: 12 residues. The CDR3 region is CAWKGQHNEQYF. The sequenced CDR3 bases are TGTGCCTGGAAGGGACAGCATAACGAG.

Points on this clone: The CDR3 end falls 3 residues outside the read, so it is completed with the germline J gene. The rearrangement uses TRBV2 and TRBJ1-1; D gene unclear. V lost 6 bases and J 1 base, leaving 15 bases between the germline ends. The CDR3 length is 15 residues. The germline gives CDR1 SNHLY, CDR2 FYNNEI. The covered CDR3 bases are TGTGCCAGCAGGGACTCGGGAGAGACGAACACTGAA. It specifies CASRDSGETNTE. The full CDR3 protein reads CASRDSGETNTEAFF.

With regard to this clone: The read terminates 3 residues ahead of where the CDR3 ends, so the germline J gene completes it. This sequence joins TRBV18 and TRBJ1-6, with 11 bases lining up with TRBD1. The CDR3 length is 17 residues. Losses at the gene ends were 3 bases for V and 1 base for J; bases not matched to a gene: 2. CDR1 is KGHSH, CDR2 LQKENI, per germline. The CDR3: CASSPRDRGSYNSPLHF. The CDR3 bases that were read are TGTGCCAGCTCACCCCGGGACAGGGGGTCCTATAATTCACCC.

As concerns this clone: The CDR3 end falls 3 residues outside the read, so it is completed with the germline J gene. The chain uses TRBV5-1 and TRBJ2-7; 8 bases are a match to TRBD2. V shed 0 bases, J shed 2 bases, and the junction held 4 bases outside the gene matches. Germline CDR1 is SGHRS and CDR2 is YFSETQ. The CDR3 totals 15 residues. The CDR3 bases that were read are TGCGCCAGCAGCTTGGGGGGCGGGGGGACCTACGAG. Protein: CASSLGGGGTYE. The full CDR3 protein reads CASSLGGGGTYEQYF.

A word on this clone: The sequenced fragment ends 3 residues before the CDR3 boundary, so the rest is inferred from the germline J gene. This chain joins TRBV6-2 or TRBV6-3 and TRBJ1-1, with 9 bases lining up with TRBD1. This CDR3 is 14 amino acids long. Germline V gene data show CDR1 as MNHEY and CDR2 as SVGEGT. The V segment lost 5 bases and the J segment 6 bases; nucleotides outside the gene matches: 7. The CDR3 loop reads CASSRGTGTAEAFF. The DNA read from the CDR3 is TGTGCCAGCAGTCGCGGGACAGGGACTGCTGAA.

Worth noting for this clone: The read terminates 3 residues before the CDR3 end, so the remaining end is supplied by the germline J gene. The genes are TRBV20-1 and TRBJ2-1; 7 bases map to TRBD2. The V and J ends lost 5 bases and 9 bases, in that order; junction bases with no gene match: 7. CDR1 is DFQATT, CDR2 SNEGSKA, per germline (reference sequence). This CDR3 has 12 residues. CDR3 DNA, as far as it was read: TGCAGTGCTGGACTAGTTCGTGGTGAG. This sequence encodes CSAGLVRGE. The complete CDR3 protein is CSAGLVRGEQFF.

For this clone: The read comes to an end 3 residues before the CDR3 does, leaving the germline J gene to fill in the end. The V gene is TRBV19, the J gene TRBJ2-1; 8 positions agree with TRBD1. With 6 bases clipped from V and 9 bases from J, the junction kept 10 bases outside the gene matches. This CDR3 region has 14 residues. The germline CDR1 and CDR2 sequences are LNHDA and SQIVND (reference sequence). CDR3 loop: CASSPTGGSGEQFF. The covered CDR3 bases are TGTGCCAGTAGCCCCACAGGGGGATCCGGTGAG.

On this clone: The CDR3 end falls 3 residues outside the read, so it is completed with the germline J gene. The genes are TRBV30 and TRBJ2-1; perhaps TRBD1 as D (5 bases). The CDR3 is 13 residues long. V lost 4 bases and J 9 bases, leaving 16 bases between the germline ends. Germline V lookup: CDR1 GTSNPN, CDR2 SVGIG (reference sequence). CDR3 region: CAWIGRGQGEQFF. The DNA read from the CDR3 is TGTGCCTGGATCGGTAGGGGTCAGGGTGAG. Full variable domain (missing parts from reference TRBV30 and TRBJ2-1): SQTIHQWPATLVQPVGSPLSLECTVEGTSNPNLYWYRQAAGRGLQLLFYSVGIGQISSEVPQNLSASRPQDRQFILSSKKLLLSDSGFYLCAWIGRGQGEQFFGPGTRLTVL.

Details on this clone: The read comes to an end 3 residues before the CDR3 does, leaving the germline J gene to fill in the end. This rearrangement joins TRBV11-2 to TRBJ2-1; no clear D gene. V was clipped by 0 bases and J by 3 bases, with 9 bases between them. The length of the CDR3 is 15 residues. Germline CDR1 and CDR2: SGHAT and FQNNGV. Partial CDR3 DNA: TGTGCCAGCAGCTTAGATCAGGCCGACTACAATGAG. This translates into CASSLDQADYNE. The whole CDR3 is CASSLDQADYNEQFF.

Considering frequency, this clone is medium-sized. Read sequence stops 3 residues before the CDR3 end, and the germline J gene provides the missing end. The gene calls are TRBV19 and TRBJ1-5; unclear D gene. V was shortened by 3 bases and J by 0 bases, with 12 bases between the two germline ends. CDR3 length: 16 residues. Germline CDR1 and CDR2: LNHDA and SQIVND (reference sequence). The DNA read from the CDR3 is TGTGCCAGTAGTATTACGGTCCTCCGTAGCAATCAGCCC. Protein: CASSITVLRSNQP. Given in full, the CDR3 is CASSITVLRSNQPQHF.

In the case of this clone: Coverage ceases 3 residues before the CDR3 finishes, and the germline J gene fills in the end. The chain joins TRBV20-1 to TRBJ2-7, with TRBD1 matching 10 bases. Germline CDR1 and CDR2: DFQATT and SNEGSKA (reference sequence). J lost 3 bases, V lost 7 bases, and 6 bases had no gene match. The CDR3 is made up of 13 amino acids. CDR3 loop: CSVPGQGFYEQYF. The CDR3 bases that were read are TGCAGTGTCCCGGGACAGGGGTTCTACGAG.

A remark on this clone: The CDR3 goes on 3 residues after the read ends, and that part is filled in from the germline J gene. The rearrangement uses TRBV5-1 and TRBJ1-5, with no clear D. Trimming shortened V by 0 bases and J by 5 bases, and 6 bases separated the two germline ends. CDR1 is SGHRS and CDR2 is YFSETQ in the germline V gene. The CDR3 is made up of 13 amino acids. CDR3 region: CASSLALDQPQHF. CDR3 bases read: TGCGCCAGCAGCTTGGCCCTTGATCAGCCC.

Points on this clone: The sequenced fragment ends 3 residues before the CDR3 boundary, so the rest is inferred from the germline J gene. The rearrangement links TRBV30 to TRBJ2-2; 7 bases line up with TRBD1. Germline CDR1 reads GTSNPN; CDR2 reads SVGIG (reference sequence). This CDR3 has 14 residues. CDR3 sequence: CAWSVQGSGEKLFF. CDR3 bases read: TGTGCCTGGAGTGTACAGGGGAGTGGGGAAAAG. The whole variable domain, remainder taken from reference TRBV30 and TRBJ2-2, is SQTIHQWPATLVQPVGSPLSLECTVEGTSNPNLYWYRQAAGRGLQLLFYSVGIGQISSEVPQNLSASRPQDRQFILSSKKLLLSDSGFYLCAWSVQGSGEKLFFGEGSRLTVL.

The CDR3 is CATLTGAGYTF. The sequenced part of the CDR3 DNA is TGTGCCACACTGACAGGGGCTGGC. The chain has TRBV2 and TRBJ1-2; TRBD1 aligns across 8 bases. The CDR3 end lies 3 residues beyond the end of the read and is filled in from the germline J gene. V shed 10 bases and J 7 bases; nucleotides not matched to a gene: 5. Germline-derived CDR1 and CDR2 are SNHLY and FYNNEI. This CDR3 spans 11 amino acids.

A note on this clone: The sequence runs out 3 residues before the end of the CDR3; the remainder is reconstructed from the germline J gene. The V gene is TRBV2, the J gene TRBJ2-4; 7 positions match TRBD1. This CDR3 spans 16 amino acids. CDR1 is SNHLY and CDR2 is FYNNEI in the germline V gene. The J segment lost 0 bases and the V segment lost 5 bases, leaving 7 bases of the junction unmatched. CDR3 loop: CASSMGQNLAKNIQYF. CDR3 DNA, as far as it was read: TGTGCCAGCAGTATGGGACAGAACCTAGCCAAAAACATT. Drawing the rest from reference TRBV2 and TRBJ2-4, the complete variable domain is EPEVTQTPSHQVTQMGQEVILRCVPISNHLYFYWYRQILGQKVEFLVSFYNNEISEKSEIFDDQFSVERPDGSNFTLKIRSTKLEDSAMYFCASSMGQNLAKNIQYFGAGTRLSVL.

Note on this clone: The sequenced fragment ends 3 residues before the CDR3 boundary, so the rest is inferred from the germline J gene. This sequence joins TRBV12-3 or TRBV12-4 and TRBJ1-5, with 9 bases matching TRBD1. The J segment lost 6 bases and the V segment lost 6 bases, leaving 3 bases of the junction unmatched. The CDR3 contains 13 residues. The CDR3 spells CASRGQGVQPQHF. The CDR3 bases that were read are TGTGCCAGCAGGGGACAGGGTGTTCAGCCC.

The CDR3 DNA, read in part, is TGTGCCAGCAGCTTATCTAGCGCCTACACAGATACG. Translation gives CASSLSSAYTDT. The complete CDR3 reads CASSLSSAYTDTQYF. This chain joins TRBV7-2 and TRBJ2-3, with D maybe TRBD2 (6 bases). The DNA ends 3 residues before the CDR3 does, and the rest of the CDR3 is filled in from the germline J gene. Germline-derived CDR1 and CDR2 are SGHTA and FQGNSA. The CDR3 totals 15 residues. V was shortened by 2 bases and J by 2 bases, with 11 bases between the two germline ends.

About this clone itself: The read is 3 residues too short to cover the CDR3 end, so that end is filled in from the germline J gene. This chain links TRBV7-2 with TRBJ1-5, with D tentatively TRBD1 (5 bases). The CDR3 contains 14 residues. V dropped 2 bases and J dropped 5 bases, with 10 bases sitting between them. CDR1 is SGHTA and CDR2 is FQGNSA in the germline V gene. Incomplete CDR3 DNA: TGTGCCAGCAGCTTATGGAGGGGTGATCAGCCC. Translation gives CASSLWRGDQP. The entire CDR3 protein is CASSLWRGDQPQHF.

As for this clone: With the read ending 3 residues before the CDR3 end, the germline J gene is used to fill in that end. The chain employs TRBV19 and TRBJ2-2; the match to TRBD1 covers 7 bases. The CDR3 totals 16 residues. Per the germline V gene, CDR1 is LNHDA and CDR2 is SQIVND (reference sequence). CDR3 DNA (partial): TGTGCCAGTAAGGTACAGGGGAGTTCTGGGGCCAACGTG. The encoded protein is CASKVQGSSGANV. The whole CDR3 protein is CASKVQGSSGANVLFF.

As to this clone: Read coverage stops 3 residues before the CDR3 terminus; the germline J gene supplies the remainder. The gene calls are TRBV19 and TRBJ2-3; 9 bases match TRBD1. From germline, CDR1 is LNHDA and CDR2 SQIVND (reference sequence). The CDR3 covers 16 residues. The junction had 8 bases not matched to a gene; V was cut back by 7 bases and J by 0 bases. CDR3 DNA, as far as it was read: TGTGCCAGTAACCACAGGGGGCTTCCTAGCACAGATACG. Translated: CASNHRGLPSTDT. The full CDR3 reads CASNHRGLPSTDTQYF. Full variable domain (remainder filled in from reference TRBV19 and TRBJ2-3): DGGITQSPKYLFRKEGQNVTLSCEQNLNHDAMYWYRQDPGQGLRLIYYSQIVNDFQKGDIAEGYSVSREKKESFPLTVTSAQKNPTAFYLCASNHRGLPSTDTQYFGPGTRLTVL.

A remark on this clone: The DNA ends 3 residues before the CDR3 does, and the rest of the CDR3 is filled in from the germline J gene. The chain employs TRBV30 and TRBJ1-2; 7 nucleotides align to TRBD1. This CDR3 spans 14 amino acids. CDR1 is GTSNPN, CDR2 SVGIG, per germline (reference sequence). With V trimmed by 5 bases and J by 4 bases, 10 bases remained unmatched. The CDR3 is CAWQDSGQFYGYTF. CDR3 DNA (partial): TGTGCCTGGCAGGATTCGGGACAGTTCTATGGC.

Measured by frequency, this clone is medium-sized. The read finishes 3 residues shy of the CDR3 end, and the germline J gene is used to complete it. J is TRBJ1-5 and V is TRBV19, with 9 bases identical to TRBD1. The ends lost 5 bases at V and 6 bases at J; junction bases unmatched: 2. Germline assignment: CDR1 LNHDA and CDR2 SQIVND (reference sequence). The CDR3 contains 13 residues. The part of the CDR3 DNA that was read is TGTGCCAGTAGTCAGGGACAGGGTCAGCCC. This sequence encodes CASSQGQGQP. The full CDR3 protein reads CASSQGQGQPQHF.

The covered CDR3 bases are TGCAGTGCTAGAGATGTTGGGACACCTGGAAACACC. As protein: CSARDVGTPGNT. The full CDR3 reads CSARDVGTPGNTIYF. The chain is built from TRBV20-1 and TRBJ1-3, with a possible D match to TRBD1 (6 bases). With the read ending 3 residues before the CDR3 end, the germline J gene is used to fill in that end. The CDR3 extends over 15 amino acids. The ends were cut back, 0 bases at V and 2 bases at J, with 11 bases in the middle. Germline-derived CDR1 and CDR2 are DFQATT and SNEGSKA (reference sequence).

As concerns this clone: The missing CDR3 end, 3 residues past where the read stops, is filled in from the germline J gene. This sequence joins TRBV19 and TRBJ2-2, with 8 bases that match TRBD1. CDR1 is LNHDA, CDR2 SQIVND, per germline (reference sequence). The length of the CDR3 is 18 residues. The CDR3 protein is CASSSQTGVVSGANVLFF. The part of the CDR3 DNA that was read is TGTGCCAGTAGTAGCCAGACAGGGGTGGTCTCAGGGGCCAACGTG.

About this clone itself: The CDR3 goes on 3 residues after the read ends, and that part is filled in from the germline J gene. The rearrangement joins TRBV20-1 to TRBJ1-6; a possible D gene is TRBD1 (6 bases). CDR3 length equals 13 residues. Per the germline V gene, CDR1 is DFQATT and CDR2 is SNEGSKA (reference sequence). Trimming pared 6 bases from V and 9 bases from J, leaving 15 bases between. The sequenced CDR3 bases are TGCAGTGCCCCTGACAGGTTATCTTCACCC. Translated, it gives CSAPDRLSSP. The complete CDR3 protein is CSAPDRLSSPLHF.